Listed below are T cell receptor beta chains from one sample, sequenced in a study of cytomegalovirus exposure and HLA in healthy donors. Generated by immunoSEQ multiplex PCR, the TCRdb table keeps only in-frame clones and is missing some. The sample yields 100,000 to 150,000 clones, over 70% seen once. Specimen: PBMCs. These receptors all come from a woman between 35 and 50 years old in good health and CMV-seropositive. Both conserved end residues are part of each CDR3. A D gene is named only where the DNA matches it firmly. Clone size is given for some rows only: seen once, a few or many times, or a class if the clone is expanded.

TRBJ1-2	TRBV4-1	once	TRBD1	CASTIGAGQGEGYGYTF	TGCGCCAGCACCATCGGGGCGGGACAGGGTGAGGGCTATGGCTACACCTTC
TRBJ2-4	TRBV4-2	-	TRBD2	CASSQDSPAGGRALAKNIQYF	TGTGCCAGCAGCCAAGATTCCCCAGCGGGGGGGCGAGCCCTAGCCAAAAACATTCAGTACTTC
TRBJ1-1	TRBV19	-	-	CASSSADRPNTEAFF	TGTGCCAGTAGTTCGGCTGACAGGCCGAACACTGAAGCTTTCTTT
TRBJ1-1	TRBV19	-	-	CASSPTMRFGAFF	TGTGCCAGTAGTCCGACCATGAGGTTCGGAGCTTTCTTT
TRBJ2-6	TRBV5-1	-	-	CASRSGTGANVLTF	TGCGCCAGCAGGAGCGGAACTGGGGCCAACGTCCTGACTTTC
TRBJ2-7	TRBV15	-	TRBD2	CATSLASGSYEQYF	TGTGCCACCAGCTTGGCTAGCGGGAGCTACGAGCAGTACTTC
TRBJ2-2	TRBV4-1	-	-	CASSAPGTSNTGELFF	TGCGCCAGCAGCGCGCCGGGGACATCGAACACCGGGGAGCTGTTTTTT
TRBJ2-7	TRBV6-6	once	TRBD2	CASHAGGAILSYEQYF	TGTGCCAGCCACGCGGGGGGGGCCATTCTCTCCTACGAGCAGTACTTC
TRBJ2-1	TRBV2	-	TRBD2	CASNRKLAGGSNEQFF	TGTGCCAGCAATCGGAAACTAGCGGGAGGGTCGAATGAGCAGTTCTTC
TRBJ2-3	TRBV11-1	once	-	CASSRRYATDTQYF	TGTGCCAGCAGCCGCCGCTACGCCACAGATACGCAGTATTTT
TRBJ2-1	TRBV7-3	-	TRBD2	CASSLRFSGGTVNEQFF	TGTGCCAGCAGCTTAAGGTTTAGCGGGGGGACCGTCAATGAGCAGTTCTTC
TRBJ1-2	TRBV28	few	-	CASSLFGANYGYTF	TGTGCCAGCAGTTTATTTGGGGCGAACTATGGCTACACCTTC
TRBJ1-1	TRBV5-5	few	-	CASSLIPLDTWAFF	TGTGCCAGCAGCTTGATCCCCCTCGATACATGGGCTTTCTTT
TRBJ1-5	TRBV19	once	-	CASSTGTSHQPQHF	TGTGCCAGTAGTACCGGGACATCCCATCAGCCCCAGCACTTT
TRBJ2-3	TRBV29-1	-	TRBD2	CSVDGGGGTDTQYF	TGCAGCGTTGATGGGGGGGGTGGCACAGATACGCAGTATTTT
TRBJ2-4	TRBV15	-	TRBD1	CATSRKTGGPKNIQYF	TGTGCCACCAGCAGAAAGACAGGGGGCCCCAAAAACATTCAGTACTTC
TRBJ1-1	TRBV20-1	-	-	CSVPDIKAFF	TGCAGTGTTCCGGACATAAAAGCTTTCTTT
TRBJ2-7	TRBV28	-	-	CASSFGGTSYEQYF	TGTGCCAGCAGTTTTGGGGGGACCTCCTACGAGCAGTACTTC
TRBJ1-1	TRBV19	-	-	CASTQRGNTEAFF	TGTGCCAGTACCCAAAGGGGGAACACTGAAGCTTTCTTT
TRBJ2-3	TRBV5-4	-	-	CASSLVGDSTDTQYF	TGTGCCAGCAGCTTGGTCGGGGATAGCACAGATACGCAGTATTTT
TRBJ2-3	TRBV11-2	-	-	CASSFPGLGTDTQYF	TGTGCCAGCAGCTTCCCGGGACTTGGGACTGATACGCAGTATTTT
TRBJ2-2	TRBV6-1	-	TRBD2	CASSPAGTGTGELFF	TGTGCCAGCAGTCCAGCGGGAACGGGCACCGGGGAGCTGTTTTTT
TRBJ1-2	TRBV9	-	-	CASSVGLAGGYTF	TGTGCCAGCAGCGTTGGGCTGGCCGGAGGCTACACCTTC
TRBJ1-1	TRBV5-5	-	-	CASSLQGGNTEAFF	TGTGCCAGCAGCTTACAGGGTGGGAACACTGAAGCTTTCTTT
TRBJ1-2	TRBV6-5	-	-	CASSYLPGVDYGYTF	TGTGCCAGCAGTTACCTTCCGGGGGTGGACTATGGCTACACCTTC
TRBJ2-7	TRBV4-1	few	TRBD1	CASSQDGTGAEQYF	TGCGCCAGCAGCCAAGATGGGACAGGGGCCGAGCAGTACTTC
TRBJ2-7	TRBV7-9	-	-	CASSPRQGSVYEQYF	TGTGCCAGCAGCCCTCGGCAGGGAAGTGTCTACGAGCAGTACTTC
TRBJ1-4	TRBV5-1	-	TRBD1	CASSQQANRGANEKLFF	TGCGCCAGCAGCCAGCAAGCAAACAGGGGGGCTAATGAAAAACTGTTTTTT
TRBJ1-2	TRBV5-6	once	TRBD1	CASSSTGVGYGYTF	TGTGCCAGCAGCTCAACAGGGGTCGGCTATGGCTACACCTTC
TRBJ1-2	TRBV4-1	-	-	CASSQQTPSNYGYTF	TGCGCCAGCAGCCAACAAACCCCTAGTAACTATGGCTACACCTTC
TRBJ2-3	TRBV29-1	-	TRBD2	CSVVPSGRSTDTQYF	TGCAGCGTTGTCCCTAGCGGGAGGAGCACAGATACGCAGTATTTT
TRBJ2-7	TRBV7-6	few	TRBD1	CASSPVGTASTYEQYF	TGTGCCAGCAGCCCCGTGGGGACAGCTTCTACCTACGAGCAGTACTTC
TRBJ1-1	TRBV7-3	-	-	CASSLLPRNTEAFF	TGTGCCAGCAGCTTATTACCGAGGAACACTGAAGCTTTCTTT
TRBJ2-2	TRBV5-1	-	-	CASSLAWNTGELFF	TGCGCCAGCAGCTTGGCGTGGAACACCGGGGAGCTGTTTTTT
TRBJ1-1	TRBV29-1	-	TRBD1	CSAGQGRGNTEAFF	TGCAGCGCTGGACAGGGGCGGGGGAACACTGAAGCTTTCTTT
TRBJ2-7	TRBV19	-	TRBD2	CASSIEAGASYEQYF	TGTGCCAGTAGTATAGAGGCGGGAGCCTCCTACGAGCAGTACTTC
TRBJ2-3	TRBV7-8	-	TRBD2	CASSSWRLASGDTQYF	TGTGCCAGCAGCTCTTGGAGACTAGCTTCGGGTGACACGCAGTATTTT